This T cell receptor (beta chain) was identified in a study of blood T cell repertoires in COVID-19. Profiled with immunoSEQ multiplex PCR; TCRdb holds only in-frame clones, not every one. The profile covers 300,000 to 450,000 clones, with roughly 90% appearing a single time and 3% taken by the ten largest. Looked up from germline, CDR1 is LNHDA and CDR2 is SQIVND (reference sequence). The CDR3 length is 12 residues. Trimming pared 7 bases from V and 4 bases from J, leaving 10 bases between. This TCR came from a woman aged 25 to 39 with COVID-19, enrolled during active disease. The chain couples TRBV19 to TRBJ1-2; D is possibly TRBD1 (6 bases). Sequenced input: peripheral blood. CDR3 DNA sequence: TGTGCCAGTACGGGACACTTCTATGGCTACACCTTC. Translation: CASTGHFYGYTF.